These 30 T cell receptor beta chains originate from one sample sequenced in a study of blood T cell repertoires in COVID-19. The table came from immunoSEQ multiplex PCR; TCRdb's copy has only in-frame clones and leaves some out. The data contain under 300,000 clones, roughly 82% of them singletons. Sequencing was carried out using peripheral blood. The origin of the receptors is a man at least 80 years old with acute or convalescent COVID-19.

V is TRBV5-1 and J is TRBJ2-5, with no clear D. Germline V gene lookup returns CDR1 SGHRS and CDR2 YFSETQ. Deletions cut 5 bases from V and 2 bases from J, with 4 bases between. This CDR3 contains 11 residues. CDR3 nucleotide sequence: TGCGCCAGCAGACTTCAAGAGACCCAGTACTTC. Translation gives CASRLQETQYF.

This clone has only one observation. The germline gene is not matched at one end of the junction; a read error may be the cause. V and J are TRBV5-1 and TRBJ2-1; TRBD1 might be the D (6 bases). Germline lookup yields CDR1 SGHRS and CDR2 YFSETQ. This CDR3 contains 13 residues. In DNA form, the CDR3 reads TGCGCGAGCAAGGGGCAGGGGAAGGATGAGCAGTTCTTC. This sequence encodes CASKGQGKDEQFF.

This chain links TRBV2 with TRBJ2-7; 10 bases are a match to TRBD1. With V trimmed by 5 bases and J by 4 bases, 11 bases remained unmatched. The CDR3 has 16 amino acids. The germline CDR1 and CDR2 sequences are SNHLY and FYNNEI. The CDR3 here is CASSRLPPGQGYEQYF. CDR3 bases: TGTGCCAGCAGTCGTCTTCCTCCGGGACAGGGGTACGAGCAGTACTTC.

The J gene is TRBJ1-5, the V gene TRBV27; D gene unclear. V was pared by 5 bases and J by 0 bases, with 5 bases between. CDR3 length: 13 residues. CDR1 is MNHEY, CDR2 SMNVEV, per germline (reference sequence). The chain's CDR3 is CASSRVSNQPQHF. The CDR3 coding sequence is TGTGCCAGCAGTAGAGTTAGCAATCAGCCCCAGCATTTT.

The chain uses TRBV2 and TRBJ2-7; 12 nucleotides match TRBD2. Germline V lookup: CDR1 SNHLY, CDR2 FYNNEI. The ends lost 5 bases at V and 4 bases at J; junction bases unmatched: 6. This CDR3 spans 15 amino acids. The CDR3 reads CASSLTSGSKYEQYF. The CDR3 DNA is TGTGCCAGCAGTTTGACTAGCGGGAGTAAGTACGAGCAGTACTTC. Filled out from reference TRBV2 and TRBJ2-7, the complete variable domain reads EPEVTQTPSHQVTQMGQEVILRCVPISNHLYFYWYRQILGQKVEFLVSFYNNEISEKSEIFDDQFSVERPDGSNFTLKIRSTKLEDSAMYFCASSLTSGSKYEQYFGPGTRLTVT.

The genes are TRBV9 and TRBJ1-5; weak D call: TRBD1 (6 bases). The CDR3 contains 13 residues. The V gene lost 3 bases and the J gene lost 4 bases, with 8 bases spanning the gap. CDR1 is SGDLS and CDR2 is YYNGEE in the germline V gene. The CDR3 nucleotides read TGTGCCAGCAGCGGTACAGGGAATCAGCCCCAGCATTTT. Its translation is CASSGTGNQPQHF.

The CDR3 DNA follows: TGTGCCAGCAGCTCCCCAGGCATGAACACTGAAGCTTTCTTT. Protein sequence: CASSSPGMNTEAFF. The V and J genes are TRBV7-2 and TRBJ1-1; D unresolved. The CDR3 extends over 14 amino acids. Germline V lookup: CDR1 SGHTA, CDR2 FQGNSA. V lost 4 bases, J lost 0 bases, and 9 bases lay in between.

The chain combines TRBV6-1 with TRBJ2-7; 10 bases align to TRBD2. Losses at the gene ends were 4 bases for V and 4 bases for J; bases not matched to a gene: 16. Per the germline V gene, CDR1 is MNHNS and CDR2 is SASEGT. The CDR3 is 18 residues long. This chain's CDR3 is CASSGRLAGDKEGYEQYF. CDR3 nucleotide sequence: TGTGCCAGCAGTGGGCGGCTAGCGGGGGATAAAGAAGGATACGAGCAGTACTTC.

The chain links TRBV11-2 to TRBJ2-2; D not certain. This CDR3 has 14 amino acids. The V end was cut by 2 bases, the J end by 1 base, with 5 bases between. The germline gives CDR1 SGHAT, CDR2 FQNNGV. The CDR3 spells CASSLLLNTGELFF. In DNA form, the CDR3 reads TGTGCCAGCAGCTTACTCCTGAACACCGGGGAGCTGTTTTTT.

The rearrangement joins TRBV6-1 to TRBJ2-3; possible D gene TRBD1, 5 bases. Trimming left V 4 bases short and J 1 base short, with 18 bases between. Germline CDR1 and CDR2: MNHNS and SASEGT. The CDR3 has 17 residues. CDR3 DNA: TGTGCCAGCAGTGTCCGAGAGAAGGGGCTTGGCACAGATACGCAGTATTTT. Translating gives CASSVREKGLGTDTQYF.

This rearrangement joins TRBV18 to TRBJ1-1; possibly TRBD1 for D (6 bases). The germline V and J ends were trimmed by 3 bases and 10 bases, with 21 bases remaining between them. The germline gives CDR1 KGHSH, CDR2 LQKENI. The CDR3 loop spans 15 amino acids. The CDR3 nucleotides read TGTGCCAGCTCACCCCTGGACAGTTTGACCGCGGGAGCTTTCTTT. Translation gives CASSPLDSLTAGAFF.

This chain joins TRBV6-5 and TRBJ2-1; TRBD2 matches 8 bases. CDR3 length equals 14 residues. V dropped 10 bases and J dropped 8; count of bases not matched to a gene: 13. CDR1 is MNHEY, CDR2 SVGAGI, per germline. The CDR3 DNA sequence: TGTGCCATTAGGACTAGCCCCCCTGAGCATGAGCAGTTCTTC. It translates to CAIRTSPPEHEQFF.

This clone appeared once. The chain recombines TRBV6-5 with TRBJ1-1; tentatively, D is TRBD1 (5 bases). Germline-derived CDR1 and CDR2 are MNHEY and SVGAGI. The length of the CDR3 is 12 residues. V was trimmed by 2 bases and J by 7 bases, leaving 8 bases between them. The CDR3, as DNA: TGTGCCAGCAGTTACCGCCAGGGTGAAGCTTTCTTT. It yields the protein CASSYRQGEAFF.

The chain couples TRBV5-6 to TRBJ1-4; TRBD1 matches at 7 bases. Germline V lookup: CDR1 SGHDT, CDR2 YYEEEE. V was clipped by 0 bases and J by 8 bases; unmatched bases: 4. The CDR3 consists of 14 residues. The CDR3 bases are TGTGCCAGCAGCTTGGACAGGGGCGGCGAAAAACTGTTTTTT. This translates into CASSLDRGGEKLFF.

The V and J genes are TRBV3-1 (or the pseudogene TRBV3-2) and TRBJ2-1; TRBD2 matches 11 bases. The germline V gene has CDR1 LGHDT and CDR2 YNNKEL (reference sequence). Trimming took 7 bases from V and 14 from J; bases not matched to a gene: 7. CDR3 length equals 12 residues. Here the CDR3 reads CASTSGTSGKFF. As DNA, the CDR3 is TGTGCCAGCACCTCGGGGACTAGCGGAAAGTTCTTC.

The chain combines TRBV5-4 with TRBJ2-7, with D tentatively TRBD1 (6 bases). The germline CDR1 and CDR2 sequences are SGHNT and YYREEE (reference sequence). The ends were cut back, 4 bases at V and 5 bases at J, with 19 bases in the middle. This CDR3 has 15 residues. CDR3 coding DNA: TGTGCCAGCAGCGCGGACAGTGATCAAGCCAACGAGCAGTACTTC. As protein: CASSADSDQANEQYF.

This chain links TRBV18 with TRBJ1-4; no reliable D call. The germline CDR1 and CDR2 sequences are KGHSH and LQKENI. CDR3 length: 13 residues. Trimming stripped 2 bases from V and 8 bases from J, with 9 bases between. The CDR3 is CASSPNLEEKLFF. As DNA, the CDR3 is TGTGCCAGCTCACCAAACCTGGAGGAAAAACTGTTTTTT.

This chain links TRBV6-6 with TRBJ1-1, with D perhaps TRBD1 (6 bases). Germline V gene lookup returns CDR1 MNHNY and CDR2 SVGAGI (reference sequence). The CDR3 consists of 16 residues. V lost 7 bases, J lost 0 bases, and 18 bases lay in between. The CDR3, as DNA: TGTGCCAGCACTCTCAGGGGAGTATCCATGAACACTGAAGCTTTCTTT. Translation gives CASTLRGVSMNTEAFF.

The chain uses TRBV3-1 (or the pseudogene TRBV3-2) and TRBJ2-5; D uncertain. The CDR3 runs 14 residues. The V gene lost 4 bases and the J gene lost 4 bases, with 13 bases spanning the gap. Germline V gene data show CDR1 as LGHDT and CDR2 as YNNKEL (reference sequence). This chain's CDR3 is CASSPGRTGETQYF. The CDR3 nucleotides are TGTGCCAGCAGCCCCGGCCGTACGGGAGAGACCCAGTACTTC.

The CDR3 loop is CASSFIAVNQPQHF. CDR3 coding DNA: TGTGCCAGCAGTTTCATCGCAGTCAATCAGCCCCAGCATTTT. The chain carries TRBV28 and TRBJ1-5, with unresolved D. The germline gives CDR1 MDHEN, CDR2 SYDVKM. The germline V and J ends were trimmed by 3 bases and 3 bases, with 9 bases remaining between them. The CDR3 spans 14 residues.

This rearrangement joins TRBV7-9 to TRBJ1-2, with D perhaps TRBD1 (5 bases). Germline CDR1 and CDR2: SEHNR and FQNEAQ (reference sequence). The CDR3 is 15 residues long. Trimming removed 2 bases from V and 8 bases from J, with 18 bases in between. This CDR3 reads CASSLSGREVGGYTF. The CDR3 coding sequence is TGTGCCAGCAGCTTATCCGGCAGGGAGGTTGGAGGCTACACCTTC.

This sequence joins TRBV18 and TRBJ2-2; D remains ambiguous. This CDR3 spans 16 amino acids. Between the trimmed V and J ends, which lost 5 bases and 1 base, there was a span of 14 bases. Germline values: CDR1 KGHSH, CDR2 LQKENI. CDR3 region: CASSNSLGVNTGELFF. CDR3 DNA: TGTGCCAGCTCAAACTCCCTGGGCGTGAACACCGGGGAGCTGTTTTTT.

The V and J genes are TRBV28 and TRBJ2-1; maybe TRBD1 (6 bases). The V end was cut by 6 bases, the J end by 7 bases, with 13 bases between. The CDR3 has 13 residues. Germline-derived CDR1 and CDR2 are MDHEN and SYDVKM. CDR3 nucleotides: TGTGCCAGCAGCAACCTCCAGGGGAATGAGCAGTTCTTC. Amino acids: CASSNLQGNEQFF. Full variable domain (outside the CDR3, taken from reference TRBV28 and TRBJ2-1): DVKVTQSSRYLVKRTGEKVFLECVQDMDHENMFWYRQDPGLGLRLIYFSYDVKMKEKGDIPEGYSVSREKKERFSLILESASTNQTSMYLCASSNLQGNEQFFGPGTRLTVL.

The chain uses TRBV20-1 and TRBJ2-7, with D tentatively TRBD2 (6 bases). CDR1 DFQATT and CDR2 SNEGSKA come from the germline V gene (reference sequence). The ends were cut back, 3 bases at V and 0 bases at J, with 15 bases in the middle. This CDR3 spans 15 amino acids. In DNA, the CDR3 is TGCAGTGCTAGTCTGCGGGGCCGGGACTCCTACGAGCAGTACTTC. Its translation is CSASLRGRDSYEQYF.

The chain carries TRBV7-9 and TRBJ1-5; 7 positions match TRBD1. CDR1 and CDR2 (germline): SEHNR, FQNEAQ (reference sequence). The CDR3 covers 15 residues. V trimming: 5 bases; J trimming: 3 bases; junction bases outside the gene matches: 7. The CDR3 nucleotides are TGTGCCAGCAGCGAAAGCGGACAGGTCAATCAGCCCCAGCATTTT. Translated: CASSESGQVNQPQHF.

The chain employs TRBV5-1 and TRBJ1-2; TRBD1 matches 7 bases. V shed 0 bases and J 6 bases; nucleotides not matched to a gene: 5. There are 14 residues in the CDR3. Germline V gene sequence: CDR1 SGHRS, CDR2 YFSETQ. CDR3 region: CASSLEATGHGYTF. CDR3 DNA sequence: TGCGCCAGCAGCTTGGAAGCGACAGGGCATGGCTACACCTTC.

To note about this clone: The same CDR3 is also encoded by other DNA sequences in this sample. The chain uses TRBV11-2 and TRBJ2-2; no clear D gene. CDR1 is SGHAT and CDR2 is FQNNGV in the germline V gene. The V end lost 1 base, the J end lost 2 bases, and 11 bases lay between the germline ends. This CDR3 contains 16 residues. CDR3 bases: TGTGCCAGCAGCTTAGTCTTGCGGCTTAACACCGGGGAGCTGTTTTTT. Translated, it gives CASSLVLRLNTGELFF. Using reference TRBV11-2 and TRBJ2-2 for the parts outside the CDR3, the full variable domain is EAGVAQSPRYKIIEKRQSVAFWCNPISGHATLYWYQQILGQGPKLLIQFQNNGVVDDSQLPKDRFSAERLKGVDSTLKIQPAKLEDSAVYLCASSLVLRLNTGELFFGEGSRLTVL.

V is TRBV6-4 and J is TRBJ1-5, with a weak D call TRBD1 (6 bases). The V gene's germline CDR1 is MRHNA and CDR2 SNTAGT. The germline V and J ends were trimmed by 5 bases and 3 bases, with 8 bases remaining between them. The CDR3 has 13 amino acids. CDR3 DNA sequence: TGTGCCAGCAGTCAGGGACACAATCAGCCCCAGCATTTT. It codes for CASSQGHNQPQHF.

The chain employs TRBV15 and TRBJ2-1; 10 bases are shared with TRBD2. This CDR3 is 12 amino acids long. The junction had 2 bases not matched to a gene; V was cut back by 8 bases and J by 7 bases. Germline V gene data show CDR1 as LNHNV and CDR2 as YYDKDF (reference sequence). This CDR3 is CATGLAVNEQFF. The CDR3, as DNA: TGTGCCACCGGACTAGCGGTAAATGAGCAGTTCTTC.

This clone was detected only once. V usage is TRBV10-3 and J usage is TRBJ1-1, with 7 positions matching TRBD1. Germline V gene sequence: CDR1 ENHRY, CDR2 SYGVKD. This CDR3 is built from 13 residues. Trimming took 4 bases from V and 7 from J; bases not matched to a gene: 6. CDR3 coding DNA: TGTGCCATCAGTGCTAGGGGGCCCGGTGAAGCTTTCTTT. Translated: CAISARGPGEAFF.